These 14 T cell receptor beta chains originate from one sample sequenced in a study of T-cell memory formation after mild COVID-19. TCRdb fed the 5' RACE reads into MiXCR, producing one record per CDR3 protein. In the table there are approximately 5,000 distinct CDR3 sequences, 24% of which are singletons. The sequencing input was PBMCs or a T cell subset sorted from them (not recorded which). These receptors all come from an adult who had mild COVID-19 (a few samples of this study predate the infection). Cell type and time point are not known.

By its share, this clonotype is medium-sized. CDR3 sequence reads: CASSIGDGTEAFF. CDR3 sequence (DNA): TGTGCCAGCAGTATAGGGGACGGCACTGAAGCTTTCTTT. The V and J genes are TRBV27 and TRBJ1-1; tentatively, D is TRBD1 (5 bases). V lost 5 bases, J lost 4 bases, and 11 bases lay in between. This CDR3 is built from 13 residues. Germline CDR1 reads MNHEY; CDR2 reads SMNVEV (reference sequence).

In this sample, this clonotype is medium-sized. This rearrangement joins TRBV4-1 to TRBJ1-1; tentatively, D is TRBD1 (5 bases). Germline lookup yields CDR1 MGHRA and CDR2 YSYEKL. V dropped 1 base and J dropped 1 base, with 13 bases sitting between them. This CDR3 comprises 16 residues. CDR3: CASSQGAGRGNTEAFF. In nucleotides, the CDR3 is TGCGCCAGCAGCCAAGGTGCAGGGAGGGGGAACACTGAAGCTTTCTTT.

By frequency in the sample, this clonotype is medium-sized. The rearrangement links TRBV9 to TRBJ1-6; TRBD1 agrees at 9 bases. Germline V CDR1 and CDR2: SGDLS, YYNGEE. This CDR3 has 15 residues. V shed 3 bases, J shed 7 bases, and the junction held 5 bases outside the gene matches. The DNA for the CDR3 is TGTGCCAGCAGCGCTAGACAGGGGGGCAATTCACCCCTCCACTTT. It yields the protein CASSARQGGNSPLHF.

The genes are TRBV20-1 and TRBJ2-2; 8 nucleotides match TRBD1. The CDR3 loop spans 15 amino acids. The trim removed 5 bases at V and 2 bases at J, leaving 7 bases unmatched. The V gene's germline CDR1 is DFQATT and CDR2 SNEGSKA (reference sequence). In DNA form, the CDR3 reads TGCAGTGCTGGGAGGACAGGGAGAAACACCGGGGAGCTGTTTTTT. Protein sequence: CSAGRTGRNTGELFF.

This clonotype is medium-sized within its sample. The chain couples TRBV20-1 to TRBJ2-5, with D maybe TRBD1 (6 bases). Deletions cut 3 bases from V and 3 bases from J, with 14 bases between. Germline V gives CDR1 DFQATT, CDR2 SNEGSKA (reference sequence). There are 14 residues in the CDR3. CDR3 nucleotides: TGCAGTGCTAGTACCCCGGGGACAAAAGAGACCCAGTACTTC. It encodes CSASTPGTKETQYF.

This clonotype qualifies as medium-sized (0.01 to 0.1%). CDR3 protein: CASSWAGGRAAFF. The CDR3 bases are TGCGCCAGCAGCTGGGCAGGGGGTCGAGCTGCTTTCTTT. V usage is TRBV5-1 and J usage is TRBJ1-1; the match to TRBD1 covers 7 bases. Losses at the gene ends were 3 bases for V and 11 bases for J; bases not matched to a gene: 10. The CDR3 is 13 amino acids. Germline CDR1 is SGHRS and CDR2 is YFSETQ. Full variable domain (missing parts from reference TRBV5-1 and TRBJ1-1): KAGVTQTPRYLIKTRGQQVTLSCSPISGHRSVSWYQQTPGQGLQFLFEYFSETQRNKGNFPGRFSGRQFSNSRSEMNVSTLELGDSALYLCASSWAGGRAAFFGQGTRLTVV.

In this sample, this clonotype is medium-sized. The V and J genes are TRBV7-9 and TRBJ2-4; 8 bases line up with TRBD2. Germline V CDR1 and CDR2: SEHNR, FQNEAQ (reference sequence). V lost 4 bases to trimming and J lost 10 bases; unmatched junction nucleotides: 9. The CDR3 extends over 14 amino acids. The DNA of the CDR3 is TGTGCCAGCAGCTCACTAGCGGCGGGGGGTATTCAGTACTTC. This codes for CASSSLAAGGIQYF. Complete variable domain (other parts from reference TRBV7-9 and TRBJ2-4): DTGVSQNPRHKITKRGQNVTFRCDPISEHNRLYWYRQTLGQGPEFLTYFQNEAQLEKSRLLSDRFSAERPKGSFSTLEIQRTEQGDSAMYLCASSSLAAGGIQYFGAGTRLSVL.

Sample share makes this clonotype medium-sized. The V gene is TRBV4-3, the J gene TRBJ1-1; possible D gene TRBD1, 5 bases. The germline V gene has CDR1 LGHNA and CDR2 YSLEER. CDR3 length: 16 residues. The V gene lost 4 bases and the J gene lost 0 bases, with 15 bases spanning the gap. The CDR3 region has the DNA TGCGCCAGCAGCCGCCAAGTCAGGGAGGTGAACACTGAAGCTTTCTTT. Translating gives CASSRQVREVNTEAFF.

By proportion, this clonotype is medium-sized. The rearrangement links TRBV6-2 or TRBV6-3 to TRBJ2-5, with a weak D call TRBD1 (5 bases). V dropped 2 bases and J dropped 5 bases, with 12 bases sitting between them. The germline gives CDR1 MNHEY, CDR2 SVGEGT. This CDR3 has 14 residues. DNA of the CDR3: TGTGCCAGCAGTTACCCTAGGGGTAGTGAGACCCAGTACTTC. It is translated as CASSYPRGSETQYF.

In its sample, this clonotype is medium-sized (0.01 to 0.1%). V is TRBV4-2 and J is TRBJ1-5, with D uncertain. Germline V gene data show CDR1 as LGHNA and CDR2 as YNFKEQ. The CDR3 totals 13 residues. The V and J ends lost 0 bases and 5 bases respectively, with 5 bases between them. CDR3 nucleotide sequence: TGTGCCAGCAGCCAAGATCGGGATCAGCCCCAGCATTTT. Its protein is CASSQDRDQPQHF.

This clonotype rates as medium-sized. V gene TRBV29-1 combines with J gene TRBJ1-1; the D is unclear. The CDR3 totals 14 residues. The V and J ends lost 0 bases and 5 bases respectively, with 13 bases between them. CDR1 is SQVTM and CDR2 is ANQGSEA in the germline V gene. CDR3 amino acids: CSVEDSQWATEAFF. The CDR3 DNA follows: TGCAGCGTTGAAGACTCCCAGTGGGCGACTGAAGCTTTCTTT.

In its sample, this clonotype ranks as medium-sized. The chain combines TRBV25-1 with TRBJ2-4; weak D call: TRBD2 (5 bases). This CDR3 is 18 amino acids long. CDR1 is MGHDK and CDR2 is SYGVNS in the germline V gene. V gave up 4 bases and J gave up 0 bases, with 19 bases separating them. CDR3 coding DNA: TGTGCCAGCAGTGCAACGGACTCCACATGGGGAGCCAAAAACATTCAGTACTTC. This encodes CASSATDSTWGAKNIQYF.

This clonotype qualifies as medium-sized. This rearrangement joins TRBV5-1 to TRBJ2-1, with 9 bases matching TRBD1. This CDR3 is built from 14 residues. The germline V gene encodes CDR1 SGHRS and CDR2 YFSETQ. The J segment lost 6 bases and the V segment lost 4 bases, leaving 5 bases of the junction unmatched. CDR3 in amino acids: CASSDLQGANEQFF. CDR3 DNA: TGCGCCAGCAGCGACCTACAGGGGGCCAATGAGCAGTTCTTC.

By sample share, this clonotype is large. The chain uses TRBV6-5 and TRBJ2-3, with 7 bases fitting TRBD1. Trimming at V came to 0 bases and at J to 0 bases, leaving 3 bases not matched to a gene. Germline V gene sequence: CDR1 MNHEY, CDR2 SVGAGI. The CDR3 covers 16 residues. The CDR3 DNA reads as TGTGCCAGCAGTTACTCGTTGACAGGGAGCACAGATACGCAGTATTTT. It encodes CASSYSLTGSTDTQYF.